A selection of T cell receptor beta chains follows, all from one sample in a study of cytomegalovirus exposure and HLA in healthy donors. Assay used: immunoSEQ multiplex PCR; TCRdb lists only in-frame clones, some missing. The table lists about 35,000 clones, 75% to 85% of them singletons. The sequenced material came from PBMCs. The origin of the receptors is a male donor in good health and CMV-seronegative. Both conserved end residues are part of each CDR3. D genes are given only for firm matches. Clone size is shown for a subset of rows, as once, few, many or a class of expanded clone.

CDR3 DNA	CDR3 protein	clone size	D gene	V gene	J gene
TGTGCCTGGAGTGTAGCGGGGGGGCTGTACGAGCAGTACTTC	CAWSVAGGLYEQYF	few	TRBD2	TRBV30	TRBJ2-7
TGCGCCAGCAGCCAAGATCTGGGGCGGGAGCAAGAGACCCAGTACTTC	CASSQDLGREQETQYF	.	TRBD2	TRBV4-3	TRBJ2-5
TGTGCCAGCAGCTTATCACCCTACTCGGACAGGGAGGCTGAAGCTTTCTTT	CASSLSPYSDREAEAFF	few	TRBD1	TRBV11-2	TRBJ1-1
TGTGCCAGCAGCGTAGGAGATGGACTAGCGGCCACCTACGAGCAGTACTTC	CASSVGDGLAATYEQYF	few	TRBD2	TRBV9	TRBJ2-7
TGCGCCAGCAGCTTTAGCGGGGGAGGAGATACGCAGTATTTT	CASSFSGGGDTQYF	.	TRBD2	TRBV5-1	TRBJ2-3
TGTGCCAGCAGTGTACCGGGACAGGGTATGTTTCAGTACTTC	CASSVPGQGMFQYF	few	TRBD1	TRBV28	TRBJ2-7
TGTGCCAGCAGGGACAGGGGCTCTGGAAACACCATATATTTT	CASRDRGSGNTIYF	.	TRBD1	TRBV6-6	TRBJ1-3
TGTGCCAGCAGCTTGGGAGGCCGGTCGGGGAACAATGAGCAGTTCTTC	CASSLGGRSGNNEQFF	.	.	TRBV5-4	TRBJ2-1
TGCGCCAGCAGCCAAGTTGGAGGGATTGGGGACACTGAAGCTTTCTTT	CASSQVGGIGDTEAFF	few	.	TRBV4-1	TRBJ1-1
TGTGCCAGCAGTTTATCCGAAACTTACAGGGTAGGCCAGCCCCAGCATTTT	CASSLSETYRVGQPQHF	.	.	TRBV28	TRBJ1-5
TGTGCCAGCAGCTTAGAACCCGGGGGCACTGAAGCTTTCTTT	CASSLEPGGTEAFF	.	.	TRBV11-2	TRBJ1-1
TGCAGCGTTGGGCGGGAGGGATCCTACAATGAGCAGTTCTTC	CSVGREGSYNEQFF	.	TRBD2	TRBV29-1	TRBJ2-1
TGTGCCAGCCGCAGAGATTACGGGACAGTCGCTGAGCAGTACTTC	CASRRDYGTVAEQYF	.	TRBD1	TRBV7-2	TRBJ2-7
TGTGCCAGCGGGGAGACACCCCAGGGGGGCTACACCTTC	CASGETPQGGYTF	few	.	TRBV2	TRBJ1-2
TGTGCCAGCAGCAGATCGAGGGGGAGTGACAATCAGCCCCAGCATTTT	CASSRSRGSDNQPQHF	.	.	TRBV27	TRBJ1-5
TGTGCCAGCTCGCCAATGGCCCGGGAGCTGTTTTTT	CASSPMARELFF	.	.	TRBV18	TRBJ2-2
TGTGCCAGCACCCAAGACAGCTACGAGCAGTACTTC	CASTQDSYEQYF	.	.	TRBV28	TRBJ2-7
TGTGCCAGCAGTTACTCCCAACAGGGACAGGGGGAGTACTTC	CASSYSQQGQGEYF	.	TRBD1	TRBV6-5	TRBJ2-5
TGTGCCTGGAGCGGGACAGGGGGCAATCAGCCCCAGCATTTT	CAWSGTGGNQPQHF	.	TRBD1	TRBV30	TRBJ1-5
TGTGCCAGCAGCTTGCGGCAGGGCAGGGGGAACATTCAGTACTTC	CASSLRQGRGNIQYF	.	TRBD1	TRBV5-6	TRBJ2-4